These 32 T cell receptor beta chains share one sample of origin, sequenced in a study of shared T cell receptors in the human thymus. Assay used: immunoSEQ multiplex PCR; TCRdb lists only in-frame clones, some missing. The sample lists some 640,000 clones, approximately 87% occurring once. The sample was also linked to a second study, of human thymus T cells.

Sequenced: thymocytes. The receptors here all came from a boy in the first two years of life with a congenital heart defect.

The CDR3 DNA is TGTGCCAGCAGTCTAGGACGAGGGAATGAAAAACTGTTTTTT. Amino acids: CASSLGRGNEKLFF. The V call is TRBV2, the J call TRBJ1-4; no reliable D call. V was pared by 5 bases and J by 5 bases, with 12 bases between. The CDR3 extends over 14 amino acids. The germline V gene has CDR1 SNHLY and CDR2 FYNNEI.

This clone appeared a single time. The rearrangement links TRBV28 to TRBJ1-6, with D possibly being TRBD1 (5 bases). The germline V gene encodes CDR1 MDHEN and CDR2 SYDVKM. Deletions cut 11 bases from V and 7 bases from J, with 21 bases between. CDR3 length: 15 residues. The CDR3 DNA sequence: TGTGCCTTACAGGCCGGACGGAGATTCAATTCACCCCTCCACTTT. Its translation is CALQAGRRFNSPLHF.

The CDR3 coding sequence is TGCGCCAGCAGCCCTCCTGGAGGGTTAATCTCTGGGGCCAACGTCCTGACTTTC. Translating gives CASSPPGGLISGANVLTF. The chain combines TRBV4-1 with TRBJ2-6, with D maybe TRBD2 (6 bases). Germline V gives CDR1 MGHRA, CDR2 YSYEKL. The length of the CDR3 is 18 residues. V lost 4 bases and J 0 bases, leaving 16 bases between the germline ends.

The rearrangement links TRBV5-1 to TRBJ2-7; D is undetermined. This CDR3 contains 14 residues. Trimming took 1 base from V and 3 from J, leaving 11 bases between them. The germline CDR1 and CDR2 sequences are SGHRS and YFSETQ. Written as DNA, the CDR3 is TGCGCCAGCAGCTTGTTCGCAGGTTACTACGAGCAGTACTTC. It translates to CASSLFAGYYEQYF.

The chain uses TRBV2 and TRBJ2-7; 7 positions agree with TRBD2. The length of the CDR3 is 18 residues. Germline V gene lookup returns CDR1 SNHLY and CDR2 FYNNEI. V was pared by 2 bases and J by 4 bases, with 17 bases of the junction left unmatched. CDR3 nucleotide sequence: TGTGCCAGCAGTGAACCAATCCTAGCGGCGAACTCCCAATACGAGCAGTACTTC. This sequence encodes CASSEPILAANSQYEQYF.

V usage is TRBV29-1 and J usage is TRBJ2-7; TRBD2 aligns across 12 bases. CDR3 size: 13 residues. The junction had 5 bases not matched to a gene; V was cut back by 7 bases and J by 4 bases. Germline CDR1 reads SQVTM; CDR2 reads ANQGSEA. CDR3 sequence: CSARTSGIYEQYF. The CDR3 coding sequence is TGCAGCGCAAGGACTAGCGGGATTTACGAGCAGTACTTC.

V usage is TRBV27 and J usage is TRBJ2-2; TRBD2 might be the D (5 bases). V shed 2 bases and J shed 0 bases, with 7 bases lying between them. This CDR3 has 15 amino acids. Germline CDR1 is MNHEY and CDR2 is SMNVEV (reference sequence). This CDR3 is CASSLSGANTGELFF. In DNA form, the CDR3 reads TGTGCCAGCAGTTTAAGCGGAGCGAACACCGGGGAGCTGTTTTTT.

This clone is a singleton in its sample. This chain connects TRBV7-2 to TRBJ2-5, with 10 bases matching TRBD2. CDR1 SGHTA and CDR2 FQGNSA come from the germline V gene. V shed 4 bases and J 1 base; nucleotides not matched to a gene: 3. The CDR3 runs to 15 residues. The CDR3 spells CASSSSGRGQETQYF. The DNA of the CDR3 is TGTGCCAGCAGCTCTAGCGGGAGAGGCCAAGAGACCCAGTACTTC.

The chain carries TRBV6-5 and TRBJ2-3, with D uncertain. V shed 0 bases and J shed 8 bases, with 12 bases lying between them. Germline values: CDR1 MNHEY, CDR2 SVGAGI. The CDR3 is made up of 14 amino acids. The DNA for the CDR3 is TGTGCCAGCAGTTACTCGAGCCAGGTTCCTACGCAGTATTTT. Protein: CASSYSSQVPTQYF.

The J gene is TRBJ2-6, the V gene TRBV19; 9 bases map to TRBD1. Germline assignment: CDR1 LNHDA and CDR2 SQIVND (reference sequence). V lost 3 bases to trimming and J lost 1 base; unmatched junction nucleotides: 13. The CDR3 runs to 20 residues. The CDR3 DNA is TGTGCCAGTAGTATCCGGCAGCGGGACAGGGTCGGTTCTGGGGCCAACGTCCTGACTTTC. Translating it yields CASSIRQRDRVGSGANVLTF.

The chain is built from TRBV7-2 and TRBJ2-7; D is ambiguous. Germline V gene sequence: CDR1 SGHTA, CDR2 FQGNSA. Trimming shortened V by 2 bases and J by 6 bases, and 14 bases separated the two germline ends. This CDR3 comprises 14 residues. CDR3 DNA sequence: TGTGCCAGCAGCTTACCCCCTCATGGGCCCGAGCAGTACTTC. Translating it yields CASSLPPHGPEQYF.

J is TRBJ2-7 and V is TRBV9, with TRBD1 as a possible D gene (5 bases). Per germline, CDR1 SGDLS and CDR2 YYNGEE. This CDR3 spans 15 amino acids. The ends were cut back, 2 bases at V and 2 bases at J, with 14 bases in the middle. The chain's CDR3 is CASSVGQGYPYEQYF. Here the CDR3 DNA reads TGTGCCAGCAGCGTGGGCCAGGGCTATCCCTACGAGCAGTACTTC.

This chain joins TRBV14 and TRBJ1-1; 7 bases are shared with TRBD1. CDR3 length: 16 amino acids. Germline values: CDR1 SGHDN, CDR2 FVKESK. Trimming at V came to 1 base and at J to 1 base, leaving 6 bases not matched to a gene. The CDR3 sequence: CASSQVRTGENTEAFF. The CDR3 DNA follows: TGTGCCAGCAGCCAAGTTCGGACAGGAGAGAACACTGAAGCTTTCTTT.

The gene calls are TRBV28 and TRBJ1-2, with D perhaps TRBD1 (6 bases). CDR3 length: 14 amino acids. Germline V gene data show CDR1 as MDHEN and CDR2 as SYDVKM. The V end lost 8 bases, the J end lost 0 bases, and 13 bases lay between the germline ends. CDR3 coding DNA: TGTGCCAGCTGGAGGACAGCTACTAACTATGGCTACACCTTC. This translates into CASWRTATNYGYTF.

This clone was recorded once. The chain joins TRBV15 to TRBJ1-1, with 8 bases matching TRBD1. Trimming at V came to 3 bases and at J to 6 bases, leaving 12 bases not matched to a gene. CDR3 size: 16 residues. Germline lookup yields CDR1 LNHNV and CDR2 YYDKDF (reference sequence). In DNA form, the CDR3 reads TGTGCCACCAGCAGCCACTCTCGACAGGGGTATCCTGAAGCTTTCTTT. Residues: CATSSHSRQGYPEAFF.

V usage is TRBV4-1 and J usage is TRBJ2-2, with TRBD2 matching over 12 bases. CDR3 length: 18 residues. The ends lost 0 bases at V and 4 bases at J; junction bases unmatched: 6. Germline CDR1 is MGHRA and CDR2 is YSYEKL. The chain's CDR3 is CASSQDGGLAGSTGELFF. For the CDR3, the DNA is TGCGCCAGCAGCCAAGATGGGGGACTAGCGGGTTCCACCGGGGAGCTGTTTTTT.

The rearrangement links TRBV9 to TRBJ2-3; 14 nucleotides line up with TRBD2. Germline CDR1 is SGDLS and CDR2 is YYNGEE. Trimming took 4 bases from V and 5 from J; bases not matched to a gene: 3. This CDR3 is 15 amino acids long. The CDR3 DNA reads TGTGCCAGCAGCCCCGGGACTAGCGGGGGAGATACGCAGTATTTT. Translating gives CASSPGTSGGDTQYF.

The chain is built from TRBV6-5 and TRBJ1-2; D is ambiguous. V lost 2 bases and J lost 4, with 14 bases in between. CDR3 length: 15 amino acids. Per the germline V gene, CDR1 is MNHEY and CDR2 is SVGAGI. In DNA, the CDR3 is TGTGCCAGCAGTTACCAATCCCCAGATTTCTATGGCTACACCTTC. Translation: CASSYQSPDFYGYTF.

J is TRBJ2-6 and V is TRBV4-3; 8 nucleotides line up with TRBD2. The V gene's germline CDR1 is LGHNA and CDR2 YSLEER. There are 17 residues in the CDR3. The junction had 8 bases not matched to a gene; V was cut back by 4 bases and J by 3 bases. CDR3 sequence: CASSREGGRNGANVLTF. The CDR3 region has the DNA TGCGCCAGCAGCCGAGAGGGCGGGAGGAATGGGGCCAACGTCCTGACTTTC.

The rearrangement uses TRBV30 and TRBJ2-7, with a tentative D call TRBD1 (6 bases). CDR3 size: 14 residues. Trimming left V 1 base short and J 3 bases short, with 13 bases between. Germline-derived CDR1 and CDR2 are GTSNPN and SVGIG (reference sequence). In DNA form, the CDR3 reads TGTGCCTGGAGTGGGGGGACACATCACTACGAGCAGTACTTC. Amino acid sequence: CAWSGGTHHYEQYF.

The rearrangement uses TRBV11-3 and TRBJ2-7, with a weak D call TRBD1 (7 bases). Germline loops: CDR1 SGHNT, CDR2 YENEEA. Trimming shortened V by 3 bases and J by 5 bases, and 11 bases separated the two germline ends. The CDR3 contains 13 residues. CDR3: CASSLEGAHEQYF. The CDR3 nucleotides read TGTGCCAGCAGCTTGGAGGGGGCCCACGAGCAGTACTTC.

This chain connects TRBV6-4 to TRBJ2-1; perhaps TRBD2 as D (5 bases). CDR3 size: 15 residues. V lost 5 bases and J lost 3, with 14 bases in between. Germline V lookup: CDR1 MRHNA, CDR2 SNTAGT. The CDR3 DNA reads as TGTGCCAGCAGTCGGGGTTGGGCCTGCTACAATGAGCAGTTCTTC. Translating it yields CASSRGWACYNEQFF.

The CDR3 nucleotides read TGCGCCAGCAGCTCGGACAGGGGGCGGAACACTGAAGCTTTCTTT. This translates into CASSSDRGRNTEAFF. The chain carries TRBV5-1 and TRBJ1-1, with 11 bases identical to TRBD1. The length of the CDR3 is 15 residues. The germline V gene encodes CDR1 SGHRS and CDR2 YFSETQ. Trimming removed 3 bases from V and 1 base from J; junction bases left unmatched: 2.

V is TRBV6-5 and J is TRBJ2-7, with D possibly being TRBD1 (5 bases). V was cut by 8 bases and J by 0 bases, with 11 bases left in between. Per germline, CDR1 MNHEY and CDR2 SVGAGI. This CDR3 spans 13 amino acids. CDR3 DNA: TGTGCCAGCGAGGACAAGTCCTCCTACGAGCAGTACTTC. Protein: CASEDKSSYEQYF.

The chain recombines TRBV5-1 with TRBJ1-6; 7 bases fit TRBD1. V lost 4 bases, J lost 0 bases, and 10 bases stayed unmatched. Germline V CDR1 and CDR2: SGHRS, YFSETQ. The CDR3 length is 18 residues. The CDR3 region is CASSPKGAMSSYNSPLHF. In DNA form, the CDR3 reads TGCGCCAGCAGCCCTAAGGGGGCGATGAGCTCCTATAATTCACCCCTCCACTTT.

This rearrangement joins TRBV29-1 to TRBJ1-1; D possibly corresponds to TRBD1 (5 bases). V gave up 3 bases and J gave up 3 bases, with 8 bases separating them. CDR3 length: 12 residues. Germline CDR1 is SQVTM and CDR2 is ANQGSEA. The CDR3 sequence is CSVDGGYTEAFF. Written as DNA, the CDR3 is TGCAGCGTTGACGGGGGGTACACTGAAGCTTTCTTT.

In its sample, this clone was seen once. This chain uses TRBV10-2 with TRBJ1-3; possibly TRBD1 for D (5 bases). V was shortened by 3 bases and J by 2 bases, with 8 bases between the two germline ends. The germline CDR1 and CDR2 sequences are WSHSY and SAAADI. This CDR3 is built from 14 residues. The CDR3 here is CASSDRVTGNTIYF. The DNA of the CDR3 is TGCGCCAGCAGTGACAGGGTGACTGGAAACACCATATATTTT.

The V gene is TRBV5-1, the J gene TRBJ2-2; 7 bases agree with TRBD1. J lost 2 bases, V lost 2 bases, and 6 bases had no gene match. This CDR3 has 16 residues. Germline assignment: CDR1 SGHRS and CDR2 YFSETQ. CDR3 coding DNA: TGCGCCAGCAGCTTCAACCAGGGGGAAAACACCGGGGAGCTGTTTTTT. Protein sequence: CASSFNQGENTGELFF.

The rearrangement links TRBV18 to TRBJ2-2; 7 nucleotides line up with TRBD1. Germline V gene sequence: CDR1 KGHSH, CDR2 LQKENI. The CDR3 is made up of 13 amino acids. V trimming: 4 bases; J trimming: 7 bases; junction bases outside the gene matches: 3. The CDR3 DNA follows: TGTGCCAGCTCACTACAGGGGAACGGGGAGCTGTTTTTT. Translation: CASSLQGNGELFF.

Regarding this clone: Other DNA sequences within the sample encode an identical CDR3. The V call is TRBV9, the J call TRBJ2-1, with 8 bases lining up with TRBD1. There are 13 residues in the CDR3. With 2 bases clipped from V and 7 bases from J, the junction kept 2 bases outside the gene matches. Germline CDR1 reads SGDLS; CDR2 reads YYNGEE. CDR3 in amino acids: CASSVTGDNEQFF. The CDR3 DNA sequence: TGTGCCAGCAGCGTGACAGGGGATAATGAGCAGTTCTTC.

The chain uses TRBV29-1 and TRBJ2-1; 11 positions match TRBD2. Germline lookup yields CDR1 SQVTM and CDR2 ANQGSEA. The J segment lost 4 bases and the V segment lost 0 bases, leaving 8 bases of the junction unmatched. This CDR3 contains 17 residues. The CDR3 DNA reads as TGCAGCGTTGAAGAGCGAGGGGGACTAGCGGCATACAATGAGCAGTTCTTC. Residues: CSVEERGGLAAYNEQFF.

The chain links TRBV25-1 to TRBJ2-7; 7 positions agree with TRBD2. The V and J ends lost 7 bases and 6 bases, in that order; junction bases with no gene match: 18. The CDR3 spans 16 residues. Germline V gene lookup returns CDR1 MGHDK and CDR2 SYGVNS. The CDR3 DNA reads as TGTGCCAGCAATGGGGGAGGGCCTATGGGCAGCCGCGAGCAGTACTTC. This translates into CASNGGGPMGSREQYF.